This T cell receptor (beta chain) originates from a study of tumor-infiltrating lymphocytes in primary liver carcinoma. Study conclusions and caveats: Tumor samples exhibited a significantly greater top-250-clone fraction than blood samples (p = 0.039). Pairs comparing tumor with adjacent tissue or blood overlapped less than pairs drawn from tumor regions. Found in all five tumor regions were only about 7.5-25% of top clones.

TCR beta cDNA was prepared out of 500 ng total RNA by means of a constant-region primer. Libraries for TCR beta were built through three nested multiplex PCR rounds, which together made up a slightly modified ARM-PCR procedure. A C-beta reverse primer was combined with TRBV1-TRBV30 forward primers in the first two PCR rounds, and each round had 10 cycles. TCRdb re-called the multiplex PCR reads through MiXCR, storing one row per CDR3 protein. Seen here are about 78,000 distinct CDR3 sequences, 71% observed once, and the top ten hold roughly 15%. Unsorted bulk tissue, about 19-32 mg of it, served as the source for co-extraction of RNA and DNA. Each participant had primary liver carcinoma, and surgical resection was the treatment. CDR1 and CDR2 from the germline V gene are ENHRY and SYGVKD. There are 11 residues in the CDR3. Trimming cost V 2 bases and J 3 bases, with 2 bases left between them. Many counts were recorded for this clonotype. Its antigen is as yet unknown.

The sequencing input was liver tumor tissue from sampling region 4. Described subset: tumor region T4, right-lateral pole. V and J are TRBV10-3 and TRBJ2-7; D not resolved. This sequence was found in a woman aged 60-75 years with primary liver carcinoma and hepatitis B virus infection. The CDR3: CAISEVYEQYF. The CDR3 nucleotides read TGTGCCATCAGTGAGGTCTACGAGCAGTACTTC.